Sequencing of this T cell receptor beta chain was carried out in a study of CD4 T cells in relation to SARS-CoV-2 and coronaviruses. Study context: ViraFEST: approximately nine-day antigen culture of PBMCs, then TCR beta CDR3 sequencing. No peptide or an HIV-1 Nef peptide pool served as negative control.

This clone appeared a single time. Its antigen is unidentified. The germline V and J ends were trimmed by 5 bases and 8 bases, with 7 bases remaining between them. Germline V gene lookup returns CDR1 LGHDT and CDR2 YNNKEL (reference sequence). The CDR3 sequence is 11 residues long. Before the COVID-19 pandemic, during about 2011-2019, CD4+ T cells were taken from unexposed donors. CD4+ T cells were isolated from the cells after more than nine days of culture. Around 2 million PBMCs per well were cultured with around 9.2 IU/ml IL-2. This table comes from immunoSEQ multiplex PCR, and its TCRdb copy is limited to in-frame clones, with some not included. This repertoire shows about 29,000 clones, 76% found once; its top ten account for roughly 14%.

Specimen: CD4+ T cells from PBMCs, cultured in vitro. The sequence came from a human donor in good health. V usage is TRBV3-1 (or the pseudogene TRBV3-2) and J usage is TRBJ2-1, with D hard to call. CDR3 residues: CASSAVDEQFF. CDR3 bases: TGTGCCAGCAGCGCAGTTGATGAGCAGTTCTTC.